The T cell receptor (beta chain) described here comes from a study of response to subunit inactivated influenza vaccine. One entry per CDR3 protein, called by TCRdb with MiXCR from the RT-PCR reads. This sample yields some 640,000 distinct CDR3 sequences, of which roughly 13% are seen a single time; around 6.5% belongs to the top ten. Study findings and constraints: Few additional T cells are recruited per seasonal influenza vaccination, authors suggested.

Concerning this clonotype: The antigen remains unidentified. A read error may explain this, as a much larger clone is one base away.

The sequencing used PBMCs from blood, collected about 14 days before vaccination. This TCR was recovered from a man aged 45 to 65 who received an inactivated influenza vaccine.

CDR3 loop: CCARVFAGPSNSPLHF. CDR3 sequence (DNA): TGCTGTGCTAGAGTGTTTGCGGGACCGAGTAATTCACCCCTCCACTTT. V is TRBV20-1 and J is TRBJ1-6; TRBD1 is a possible D gene (5 bases). The CDR3 consists of 16 residues. The V gene's germline CDR1 is DFQATT and CDR2 SNEGSKA (reference sequence).